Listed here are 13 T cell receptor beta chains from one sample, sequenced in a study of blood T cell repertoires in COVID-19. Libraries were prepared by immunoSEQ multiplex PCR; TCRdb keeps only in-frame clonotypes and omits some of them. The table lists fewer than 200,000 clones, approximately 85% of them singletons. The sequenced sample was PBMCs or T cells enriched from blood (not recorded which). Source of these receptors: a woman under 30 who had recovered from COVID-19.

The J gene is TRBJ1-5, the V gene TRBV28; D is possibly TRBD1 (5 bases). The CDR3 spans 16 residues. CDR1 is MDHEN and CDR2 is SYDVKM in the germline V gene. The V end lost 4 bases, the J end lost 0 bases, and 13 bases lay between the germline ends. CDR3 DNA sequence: TGTGCCAGCAGTTATGCGTCCCAGGGTAGCAATCAGCCCCAGCATTTT. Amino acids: CASSYASQGSNQPQHF.

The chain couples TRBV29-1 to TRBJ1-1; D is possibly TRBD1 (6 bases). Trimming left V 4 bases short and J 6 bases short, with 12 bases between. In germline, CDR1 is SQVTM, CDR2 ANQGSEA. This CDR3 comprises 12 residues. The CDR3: CSVAWDNAEAFF. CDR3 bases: TGCAGCGTTGCATGGGACAACGCTGAAGCTTTCTTT.

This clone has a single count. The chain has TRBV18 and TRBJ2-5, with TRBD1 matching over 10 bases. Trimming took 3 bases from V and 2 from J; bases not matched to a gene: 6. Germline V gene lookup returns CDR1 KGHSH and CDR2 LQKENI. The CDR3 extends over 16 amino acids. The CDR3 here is CASSPPRTGGQETQYF. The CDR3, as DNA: TGTGCCAGCTCACCCCCCCGGACAGGGGGTCAAGAGACCCAGTACTTC.

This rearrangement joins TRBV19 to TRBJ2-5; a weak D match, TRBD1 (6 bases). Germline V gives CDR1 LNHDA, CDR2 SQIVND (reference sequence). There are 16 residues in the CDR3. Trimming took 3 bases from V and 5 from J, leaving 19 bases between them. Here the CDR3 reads CASSMGPTGLSETQYF. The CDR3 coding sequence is TGTGCCAGTAGTATGGGACCTACAGGGCTTTCGGAGACCCAGTACTTC.

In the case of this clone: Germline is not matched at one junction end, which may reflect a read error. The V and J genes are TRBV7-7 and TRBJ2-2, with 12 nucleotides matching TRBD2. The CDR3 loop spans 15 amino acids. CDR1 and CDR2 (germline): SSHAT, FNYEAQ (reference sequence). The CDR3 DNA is TGTGCTAGCAGCCAGGGACTAGCGGGCACCGGGGAGCTGTTTTTT. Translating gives CASSQGLAGTGELFF.

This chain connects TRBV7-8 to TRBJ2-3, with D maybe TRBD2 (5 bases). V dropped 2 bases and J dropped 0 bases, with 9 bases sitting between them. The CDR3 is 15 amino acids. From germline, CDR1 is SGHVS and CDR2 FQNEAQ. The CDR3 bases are TGTGCCAGCAGCTTAAATCGGGGAAGCACAGATACGCAGTATTTT. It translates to CASSLNRGSTDTQYF.

The CDR3 loop is CASIGGQANTEAFF. The DNA for the CDR3 is TGTGCCAGCATCGGGGGGCAGGCGAACACTGAAGCTTTCTTT. The V gene is TRBV5-5, the J gene TRBJ1-1; possible D gene TRBD1, 6 bases. The V and J ends lost 6 bases and 1 base respectively, with 13 bases between them. CDR3 length: 14 residues. The germline gives CDR1 SGHKS, CDR2 YYEKEE (reference sequence).

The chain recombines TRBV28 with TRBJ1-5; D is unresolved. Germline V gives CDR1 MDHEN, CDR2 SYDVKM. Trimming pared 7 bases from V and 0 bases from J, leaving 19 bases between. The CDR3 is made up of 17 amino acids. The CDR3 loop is CASTLTGPNISNQPQHF. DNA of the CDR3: TGTGCCAGCACCTTAACGGGTCCAAACATTAGCAATCAGCCCCAGCATTTT. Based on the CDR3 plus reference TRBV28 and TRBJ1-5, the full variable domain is DVKVTQSSRYLVKRTGEKVFLECVQDMDHENMFWYRQDPGLGLRLIYFSYDVKMKEKGDIPEGYSVSREKKERFSLILESASTNQTSMYLCASTLTGPNISNQPQHFGDGTRLSIL.

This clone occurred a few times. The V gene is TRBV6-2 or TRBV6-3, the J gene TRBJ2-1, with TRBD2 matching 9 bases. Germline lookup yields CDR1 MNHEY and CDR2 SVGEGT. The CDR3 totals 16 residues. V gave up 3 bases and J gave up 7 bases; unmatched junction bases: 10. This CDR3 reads CASSYYGGGAFNEQFF. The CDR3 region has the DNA TGTGCCAGCAGTTATTATGGCGGGGGGGCTTTTAATGAGCAGTTCTTC.

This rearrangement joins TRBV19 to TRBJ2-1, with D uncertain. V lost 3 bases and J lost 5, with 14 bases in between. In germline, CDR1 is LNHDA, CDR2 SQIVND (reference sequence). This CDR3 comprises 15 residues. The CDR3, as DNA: TGTGCCAGTAGTATTATATCTACGTACGACAATGAGCAGTTCTTC. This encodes CASSIISTYDNEQFF. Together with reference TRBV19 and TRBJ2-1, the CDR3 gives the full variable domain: DGGITQSPKYLFRKEGQNVTLSCEQNLNHDAMYWYRQDPGQGLRLIYYSQIVNDFQKGDIAEGYSVSREKKESFPLTVTSAQKNPTAFYLCASSIISTYDNEQFFGPGTRLTVL.

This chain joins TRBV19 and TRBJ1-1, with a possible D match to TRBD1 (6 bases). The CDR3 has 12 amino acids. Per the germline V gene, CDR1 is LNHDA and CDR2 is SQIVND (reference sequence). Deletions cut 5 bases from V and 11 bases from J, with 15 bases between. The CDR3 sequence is CASSYGGGEAFF. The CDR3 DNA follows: TGTGCCAGTAGTTATGGGGGCGGTGAGGCTTTCTTT.

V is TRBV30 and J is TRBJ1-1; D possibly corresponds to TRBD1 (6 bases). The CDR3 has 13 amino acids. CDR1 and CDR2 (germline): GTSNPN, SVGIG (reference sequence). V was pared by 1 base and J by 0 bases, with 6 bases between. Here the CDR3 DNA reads TGTGCCTGGAGTGGACAGGTGAACACTGAAGCTTTCTTT. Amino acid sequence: CAWSGQVNTEAFF.

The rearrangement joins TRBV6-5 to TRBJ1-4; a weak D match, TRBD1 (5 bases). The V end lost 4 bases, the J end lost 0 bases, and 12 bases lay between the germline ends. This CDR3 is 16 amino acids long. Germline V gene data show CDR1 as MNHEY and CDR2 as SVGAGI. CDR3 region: CASSLRGTATNEKLFF. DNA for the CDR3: TGTGCCAGCAGTTTAAGAGGGACTGCAACTAATGAAAAACTGTTTTTT.